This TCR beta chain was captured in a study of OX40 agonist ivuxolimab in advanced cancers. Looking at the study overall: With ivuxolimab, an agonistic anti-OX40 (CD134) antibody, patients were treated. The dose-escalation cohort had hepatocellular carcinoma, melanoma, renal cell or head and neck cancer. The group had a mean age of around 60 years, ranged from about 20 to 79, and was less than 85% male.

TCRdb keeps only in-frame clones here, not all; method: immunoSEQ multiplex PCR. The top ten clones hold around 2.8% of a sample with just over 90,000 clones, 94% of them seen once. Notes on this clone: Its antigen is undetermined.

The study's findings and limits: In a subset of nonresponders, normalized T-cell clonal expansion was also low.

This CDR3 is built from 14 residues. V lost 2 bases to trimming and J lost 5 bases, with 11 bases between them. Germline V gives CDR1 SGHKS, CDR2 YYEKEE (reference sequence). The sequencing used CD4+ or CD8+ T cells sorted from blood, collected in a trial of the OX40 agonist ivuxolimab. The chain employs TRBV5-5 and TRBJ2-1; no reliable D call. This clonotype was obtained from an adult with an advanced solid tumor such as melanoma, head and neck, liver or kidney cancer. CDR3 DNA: TGTGCCAGCAGCTTTGCGGTTATCGACAATGAGCAGTTCTTC. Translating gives CASSFAVIDNEQFF.